This entry features one TCR beta chain sequence. Its antigen is still unknown. These data come from a study of Ad26.COV2.S vaccination and SARS-CoV-2 variants. About the study: Ad26.COV2.S arm of COV1001 included the donor. Study results and limitations: Total T cell responses may have been underestimated by the TCR breadth and depth analyses. Placebo recipients had lower spike-specific TCR breadth than vaccine recipients.

Measured with immunoSEQ multiplex PCR; TCRdb has only the in-frame clones, and not every one. Of over 450,000 clones listed, nearly 90% are singletons. As to treatment: 19 received Ad26.COV2.S at low or high dose, single or two shots; roughly five received placebo; per-sample allocation not given. Day 63 after the first vaccine or placebo injection was the time point for sampling. The administered vaccine (an Ad26 vector) expressed Wuhan-strain SARS-CoV-2 spike. The clonotype comes from a person aged 18-60 years who received the Ad26.COV2.S COVID-19 vaccine or a placebo. The sequencing here drew on peripheral blood, taken in a trial of Ad26.COV2.S vaccine versus placebo.

Here the CDR3 DNA reads TGTGCCAGCAATTTCGGGGGGCCCCCGGATACGCAGTATTTT. It codes for CASNFGGPPDTQYF. The chain recombines TRBV2 with TRBJ2-3, with D perhaps matching TRBD2 (7 bases). Germline loops: CDR1 SNHLY, CDR2 FYNNEI. V dropped 7 bases and J dropped 6 bases, with 17 bases sitting between them. The CDR3 runs 14 residues.